This record concerns one TCR beta chain sequence. Its antigen is not identified. The sample originates from a study of OX40 agonist ivuxolimab in advanced cancers. About the research overall: Earlier anti-PD-1, anti-PD-L1 or anti-CTLA-4 therapy was permitted; roughly 37% had received some. Three patients showed partial responses: one hepatocellular carcinoma and two cutaneous melanoma cases.

The CDR3 is made up of 13 amino acids. Trimming took off 7 bases at V and 0 bases at J, with 10 bases between the two ends. Germline values: CDR1 MGHDK, CDR2 SYGVNS. TCRdb's copy holds only in-frame clones and misses some; the assay was immunoSEQ multiplex PCR. The sample includes under 75,000 clones, around 88% of them seen just once. Study observations and caveats: Expanded peripheral T cells had an undetermined antigen specificity.

This receptor was obtained from an adult with an advanced solid tumor such as melanoma, head and neck, liver or kidney cancer. V is TRBV25-1 and J is TRBJ2-7; TRBD1 or TRBD2 may be the D gene (5 bases each). The specimen was CD4+ or CD8+ T cells sorted from blood, collected in a trial of the OX40 agonist ivuxolimab. The CDR3 sequence: CASKGESSYEQYF. CDR3 DNA sequence: TGTGCCAGCAAAGGGGAGAGCTCCTACGAGCAGTACTTC.